Below, 19 T cell receptor beta chains from the same sample are listed, as sequenced in a study of blood T cell repertoires in COVID-19. This table comes from immunoSEQ multiplex PCR, and its TCRdb copy is limited to in-frame clones, with some not included. The profile shows roughly 71,000 clones, 85% of them singletons. Sequencing input: peripheral blood. Every receptor here comes from a man aged 50 or older with acute or convalescent COVID-19.

The rearrangement uses TRBV11-1 and TRBJ1-2; D is possibly TRBD1 (5 bases). This CDR3 spans 13 amino acids. V was pared by 5 bases and J by 7 bases, with 14 bases between. Per the germline V gene, CDR1 is SGHAT and CDR2 is FQDESV (reference sequence). The CDR3 DNA sequence: TGTGCCAGCAGCCTGAGTCAGGGTGGTGGCTACACCTTC. Amino acid sequence: CASSLSQGGGYTF.

V and J are TRBV3-1 (or the pseudogene TRBV3-2) and TRBJ2-5, with TRBD2 matching over 13 bases. In germline, CDR1 is LGHDT, CDR2 YNNKEL (reference sequence). With 2 bases clipped from V and 3 bases from J, the junction kept 3 bases outside the gene matches. The CDR3 spans 16 residues. The CDR3 protein is CASSQSGTSGEETQYF. The CDR3 region has the DNA TGTGCCAGCAGCCAATCCGGGACTAGCGGGGAAGAGACCCAGTACTTC.

J is TRBJ2-2 and V is TRBV5-1; D might be TRBD1 (6 bases). Germline CDR1 is SGHRS and CDR2 is YFSETQ. The CDR3 loop spans 15 amino acids. Trimming took 4 bases from V and 4 from J, leaving 14 bases between them. The CDR3 spells CASSLRQELTGELFF. CDR3 bases: TGCGCCAGCAGCCTTAGACAGGAGCTCACCGGGGAGCTGTTTTTT. The complete variable domain, with remaining parts taken from reference TRBV5-1 and TRBJ2-2, reads KAGVTQTPRYLIKTRGQQVTLSCSPISGHRSVSWYQQTPGQGLQFLFEYFSETQRNKGNFPGRFSGRQFSNSRSEMNVSTLELGDSALYLCASSLRQELTGELFFGEGSRLTVL.

This chain links TRBV5-4 with TRBJ2-3; D is possibly TRBD2 (5 bases). The CDR3 spans 13 residues. The V gene's germline CDR1 is SGHNT and CDR2 YYREEE (reference sequence). V gave up 6 bases and J gave up 2 bases, with 10 bases separating them. CDR3: CASKSGFTDTQYF. DNA for the CDR3: TGTGCCAGCAAAAGCGGTTTCACAGATACGCAGTATTTT.

V is TRBV5-4 and J is TRBJ1-2; D gene uncertain. The CDR3 extends over 13 amino acids. V lost 3 bases, J lost 8 bases, and 14 bases lay in between. Germline values: CDR1 SGHNT, CDR2 YYREEE (reference sequence). This CDR3 is CASSSRSSSGYTF. CDR3 nucleotides: TGTGCCAGCAGCTCCCGATCCTCTAGCGGCTACACCTTC.

CDR3 bases: TGTGCCAGCAGCCCAGGGGTGGGAAGAGAGACCCAGTACTTC. Its protein product is CASSPGVGRETQYF. The chain is built from TRBV7-2 and TRBJ2-5; D is possibly TRBD1 (6 bases). The CDR3 is 14 residues long. The ends were cut back, 5 bases at V and 4 bases at J, with 14 bases in the middle. Germline assignment: CDR1 SGHTA and CDR2 FQGNSA.

The chain joins TRBV29-1 to TRBJ1-2, with TRBD1 matching over 11 bases. CDR3 length equals 13 residues. V was pared by 6 bases and J by 6 bases, with 6 bases of the junction left unmatched. Germline CDR1 is SQVTM and CDR2 is ANQGSEA. CDR3: CSVGTGGRNGYTF. Here the CDR3 DNA reads TGCAGCGTAGGGACAGGGGGAAGAAATGGCTACACCTTC.

The CDR3 protein is CASSLAGRDTQYF. In DNA, the CDR3 is TGTGCCAGCAGCTTAGCCGGTCGAGATACGCAGTATTTT. The chain links TRBV11-1 to TRBJ2-3; no reliable D call. Trimming removed 0 bases at V and 5 bases at J, with 6 bases between. CDR1 SGHAT and CDR2 FQDESV come from the germline V gene (reference sequence). This CDR3 contains 13 residues.

The V call is TRBV2, the J call TRBJ2-7; the match to TRBD2 covers 9 bases. V lost 6 bases, J lost 1 base, and 7 bases stayed unmatched. The germline CDR1 and CDR2 sequences are SNHLY and FYNNEI. CDR3 length: 15 amino acids. In DNA form, the CDR3 reads TGTGCCAGCAGCGCCGGGACTAGCTTTTCCTACGAGCAGTACTTC. It encodes CASSAGTSFSYEQYF. The full variable domain, with the rest looked up from reference TRBV2 and TRBJ2-7, is EPEVTQTPSHQVTQMGQEVILRCVPISNHLYFYWYRQILGQKVEFLVSFYNNEISEKSEIFDDQFSVERPDGSNFTLKIRSTKLEDSAMYFCASSAGTSFSYEQYFGPGTRLTVT.

The chain carries TRBV11-1 and TRBJ1-1; possible D gene TRBD1, 5 bases. Germline CDR1 reads SGHAT; CDR2 reads FQDESV (reference sequence). V was pared by 4 bases and J by 0 bases, with 15 bases between. The CDR3 extends over 16 amino acids. Written as DNA, the CDR3 is TGTGCCAGCAGCTCTGCCCCAGGGTTTTTGAACACTGAAGCTTTCTTT. Translating it yields CASSSAPGFLNTEAFF.

The V call is TRBV5-8, the J call TRBJ2-7; 8 nucleotides align to TRBD1. The V gene's germline CDR1 is SGHTS and CDR2 YDEGEE. The CDR3 spans 16 residues. The J segment lost 3 bases and the V segment lost 2 bases, leaving 10 bases of the junction unmatched. CDR3 region: CASSFASGGDGYEQYF. The DNA for the CDR3 is TGTGCCAGCAGCTTTGCTTCAGGGGGCGACGGCTACGAGCAGTACTTC.

This chain uses TRBV18 with TRBJ2-5; TRBD1 is a possible D gene (6 bases). This CDR3 comprises 14 residues. Germline values: CDR1 KGHSH, CDR2 LQKENI. V was trimmed by 4 bases and J by 5 bases, leaving 14 bases between them. CDR3 bases: TGTGCCAGCTCACTACCCATGGGGGCGGAGACCCAGTACTTC. As protein: CASSLPMGAETQYF.

This clone was seen once. The chain couples TRBV29-1 to TRBJ2-7, with TRBD1 matching 9 bases. Germline V gene lookup returns CDR1 SQVTM and CDR2 ANQGSEA. This CDR3 has 12 amino acids. Trimming took 5 bases from V and 9 from J; bases not matched to a gene: 8. CDR3 bases: TGCAGCGTTTGGGACAGGGATAGGTCGCAGTACTTC. The encoded protein is CSVWDRDRSQYF.

The chain recombines TRBV7-2 with TRBJ2-1; weak D call: TRBD2 (6 bases). V lost 6 bases and J lost 3, with 12 bases in between. There are 14 residues in the CDR3. CDR1 and CDR2 (germline): SGHTA, FQGNSA. In DNA, the CDR3 is TGTGCCAGCAGGGTACTAGCCCTCTACAATGAGCAGTTCTTC. This codes for CASRVLALYNEQFF.

J is TRBJ2-2 and V is TRBV19; TRBD2 is a possible D gene (7 bases). Germline assignment: CDR1 LNHDA and CDR2 SQIVND (reference sequence). The CDR3 contains 15 residues. Trimming pared 3 bases from V and 5 bases from J, leaving 13 bases between. The CDR3 reads CASSIRGAWTGELFF. As DNA, the CDR3 is TGTGCCAGTAGTATCCGGGGGGCGTGGACCGGGGAGCTGTTTTTT.

This clone appeared a few times. This chain links TRBV5-5 with TRBJ1-2; no firm D call. CDR3 size: 15 residues. Between the trimmed V and J ends, which lost 0 bases and 2 bases, there was a span of 11 bases. Germline V CDR1 and CDR2: SGHKS, YYEKEE (reference sequence). DNA of the CDR3: TGTGCCAGCAGCTTGGCCTTGCTGCGAAACTATGGCTACACCTTC. It specifies CASSLALLRNYGYTF. Using reference TRBV5-5 and TRBJ1-2 for the parts outside the CDR3, the full variable domain is DAGVTQSPTHLIKTRGQQVTLRCSPISGHKSVSWYQQVLGQGPQFIFQYYEKEERGRGNFPDRFSARQFPNYSSELNVNALLLGDSALYLCASSLALLRNYGYTFGSGTRLTVV.

The rearrangement links TRBV5-4 to TRBJ2-2; tentatively, D is TRBD2 (5 bases). Germline-derived CDR1 and CDR2 are SGHNT and YYREEE (reference sequence). Trimming took off 4 bases at V and 4 bases at J, with 11 bases between the two ends. This CDR3 has 14 residues. The CDR3 region has the DNA TGTGCCAGCAGCCCGGGATCCCCCACCGGGGAGCTGTTTTTT. Translation gives CASSPGSPTGELFF.

The chain combines TRBV10-1 with TRBJ2-2; D uncertain. CDR1 is WNHNN, CDR2 SYGVQD, per germline (reference sequence). This CDR3 is built from 14 residues. V shed 3 bases and J shed 4 bases, with 9 bases lying between them. CDR3 sequence: CASSDLELTGELFF. Written as DNA, the CDR3 is TGCGCCAGCAGTGACCTAGAGCTCACCGGGGAGCTGTTTTTT.

The chain employs TRBV7-2 and TRBJ2-5; TRBD2 aligns across 8 bases. Germline-derived CDR1 and CDR2 are SGHTA and FQGNSA. The V gene end was trimmed by 1 base and the J gene end by 2 bases; junction bases not matched to a gene: 6. The CDR3 contains 16 residues. CDR3 loop: CASSLVVTSAQETQYF. The CDR3, as DNA: TGTGCCAGCAGCTTAGTTGTGACTAGCGCGCAAGAGACCCAGTACTTC.